This T cell receptor (beta chain) emerged from a study of early T cells in non-severe SARS-CoV-2 infection (dated by TCRdb to the early 2020s). The study in broad terms: Bulk RNA from unsorted whole blood was used for TCR sequencing, so alpha and beta chains could not be paired. Points the paper makes about the study in general: VDJdb matching was skewed toward anti-spike CD8 responses and likely underestimated virus-specific expansions by missing private and CD4 specificities.

The CDR3 covers 16 residues, taking in both the cysteine and the phenylalanine. Only the CDR3 DNA stays, 48 bases, in frame from base 1. CDR1 SEHNR and CDR2 FQNEAQ were looked up in the germline V gene (reference sequence). V was cut back by 7 bases and J by 5 bases, leaving a gap of 21 bases between them. Libraries were made using 5' RACE. This sample was sequenced with a NextSeq 500. To correct for sequencing error and PCR bias, the TCR library protocol tagged individual cDNA molecules with unique molecular identifiers. Both TCR alpha and beta chains were sequenced, and tight co-correlation was observed between alpha and beta sequence abundances in each sample. On the study's bioinformatics: Decombinator V4 was used to perform V gene, J gene and CDR3 annotation of TCR sequences. Expanded TCRs were defined as changing significantly between any two time points under a Poisson model with p below 0.0001. TCR abundances were normalised to the total number of TCRs sequenced per sample and were expressed as counts per million. MAIT TCRs were defined by TRAV1-2 paired with TRAJ12, TRAJ20 or TRAJ33, and iNKT TCRs by TRAV10 paired with TRAJ18. VDJdb, accessed 1 November 2021, was searched for CMV, EBV and SARS-CoV-2 annotated TCRs, excluding TCRs annotated for multiple antigens. TCRdb's own reprocessing of the public reads used fastp at Q25 and MiXCR and kept productive beta chains. Every entry covers one CDR3 protein and lists the most common genes and DNA from its rows. These V and J calls originate from TCRdb's pipeline instead of the authors' own analysis. A total of about 97,000 distinct CDR3 sequences appear in this sample, about 10% of them only once. Jointly, the top ten make up roughly 5% of the sample.

A case-control design nested within a healthcare worker cohort in London, UK, was used, with weekly nasopharyngeal swab PCR tests and blood sampling performed. Between 23 and 31 March 2020, the week of the UK lockdown, healthcare workers were enrolled and then followed up weekly for as long as 16 weeks. This clonotype appeared many times. Which antigen it targets is not known. No base quality values were provided; no much bigger clone lies one nucleotide off. Sequenced material: whole blood, taken at baseline. The TCR originated in an adult who was a healthcare worker with PCR-confirmed SARS-CoV-2 infection or an uninfected control (not recorded which). The chain is assembled from TRBV7-9 and TRBJ2-1, with the D gene not confidently named. CDR3 loop: CASKGWGRAADNEQFF. In nucleotides, the sequence is TGTGCCAGCAAAGGATGGGGTCGGGCGGCGGACAATGAGCAGTTCTTC. When the CDR3 is completed using the reference TRBV7-9 and TRBJ2-1 genes on either side, the full variable domain is DTGVSQNPRHKITKRGQNVTFRCDPISEHNRLYWYRQTLGQGPEFLTYFQNEAQLEKSRLLSDRFSAERPKGSFSTLEIQRTEQGDSAMYLCASKGWGRAADNEQFFGPGTRLTVL.